The T cell receptor (beta chain) under discussion was sequenced for a study of Ad26.COV2.S vaccination and SARS-CoV-2 variants. Study results and limitations: Reported findings describe substantial breadth in spike-specific CD8+ and CD4+ T cell responses following vaccination.

Profiling relied on immunoSEQ multiplex PCR, and the TCRdb table lists in-frame clones only, not all of them. The sample has 300,000 to 400,000 clones; around 90% are singletons. This CDR3 has 15 amino acids. Per germline, CDR1 LGHNA and CDR2 YNFKEQ. The J segment lost 3 bases and the V segment lost 4 bases, leaving 9 bases of the junction unmatched. As to this clone: Its antigen is not identified.

The chain has TRBV4-2 and TRBJ2-7, with 7 bases identical to TRBD1. The clonotype originates from a human donor who had recovered from COVID-19. This specimen consisted of peripheral blood, obtained after recovery from COVID-19. The CDR3 spells CASSPQTGASYEQYF. The CDR3 DNA reads TGTGCCAGCAGCCCACAAACAGGGGCGAGCTACGAGCAGTACTTC.